This T cell receptor (beta chain) was captured in a study of CD8 T cells in Susac syndrome. The CDR3 length is 17 residues. Random hexamers served to reverse transcribe roughly 0.45 to 1 ug RNA. The amplification used immunoSEQ multiplex PCR on TCR beta CDR3; it spanned 54 Vbeta and 13 Jbeta. TCRdb reanalysed the immunoSEQ multiplex PCR reads using MiXCR and keeps one entry per CDR3 protein. This table has 170,000 or so distinct CDR3 sequences, 90% to 95% appearing once. Sequenced input: CD8+ T cells from PBMCs. This TCR derives from a human donor with multiple sclerosis. This rearrangement joins TRBV21-1 to TRBJ1-6; the table calls TRBD1, which could not be checked here. TRBV21-1 is a recognized pseudogene. CDR3 amino acids: CASSVPTGDRDGSPLHF. CDR3 DNA: TGTGCCAGCAGCGTCCCCACCGGGGACAGGGACGGCTCACCCCTCCACTTT.